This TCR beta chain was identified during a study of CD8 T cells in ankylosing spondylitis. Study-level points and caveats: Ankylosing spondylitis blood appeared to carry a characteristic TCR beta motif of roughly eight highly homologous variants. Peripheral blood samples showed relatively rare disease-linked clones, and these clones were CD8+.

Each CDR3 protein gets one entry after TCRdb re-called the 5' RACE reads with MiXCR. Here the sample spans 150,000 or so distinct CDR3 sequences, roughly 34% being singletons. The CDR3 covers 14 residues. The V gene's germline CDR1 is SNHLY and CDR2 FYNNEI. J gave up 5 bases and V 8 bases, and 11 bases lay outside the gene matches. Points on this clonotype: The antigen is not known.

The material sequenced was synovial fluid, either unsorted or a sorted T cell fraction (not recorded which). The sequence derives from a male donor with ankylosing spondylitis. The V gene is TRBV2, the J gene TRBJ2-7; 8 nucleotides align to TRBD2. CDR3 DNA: TGTGCCAGCCGGGGGAGCGGGGGATATAACGAGCAGTACTTC. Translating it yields CASRGSGGYNEQYF.